A single sample is the source of the 24 T cell receptor beta chains below, sequenced in a study of blood T cell repertoires in COVID-19. TCRdb's table, derived via immunoSEQ multiplex PCR, lists solely in-frame clones and lacks some. Of approximately 300,000 clones listed, around 90% are singletons. The sample was PBMCs or T cells enriched from blood (not recorded which). These receptor sequences come from a woman aged 25 to 45 who had recovered from COVID-19.

The V gene is TRBV10-3, the J gene TRBJ2-1, with 10 bases fitting TRBD2. V lost 0 bases to trimming and J lost 3 bases; unmatched junction nucleotides: 5. Germline-derived CDR1 and CDR2 are ENHRY and SYGVKD. The CDR3 spans 17 residues. The CDR3 protein is CAISESSGRAFYNEQFF. The CDR3, as DNA: TGTGCCATCAGTGAGTCGAGCGGGAGGGCCTTCTACAATGAGCAGTTCTTC.

The rearrangement joins TRBV28 to TRBJ1-1; 9 bases match TRBD1. Germline CDR1 MDHEN, CDR2 SYDVKM. V shed 10 bases, J shed 3 bases, and the junction held 12 bases outside the gene matches. This CDR3 has 15 amino acids. The CDR3 sequence is CAISTSGQGYTEAFF. The CDR3 DNA is TGTGCCATCTCTACCTCCGGACAGGGGTACACTGAAGCTTTCTTT.

In its sample, this clone was seen a few times. V and J are TRBV5-1 and TRBJ2-1; 10 bases line up with TRBD2. V trimming: 0 bases; J trimming: 2 bases; junction bases outside the gene matches: 8. Germline loops: CDR1 SGHRS, CDR2 YFSETQ. The CDR3 spans 18 residues. CDR3 sequence reads: CASSLEASGSFAYNEQFF. In DNA form, the CDR3 reads TGCGCCAGCAGCTTGGAAGCTAGCGGGAGTTTTGCCTACAATGAGCAGTTCTTC.

The chain uses TRBV18 and TRBJ1-2; maybe TRBD1 (5 bases). CDR3 length: 14 amino acids. The germline V gene encodes CDR1 KGHSH and CDR2 LQKENI. V dropped 2 bases and J dropped 8 bases, with 15 bases sitting between them. This CDR3 is CASSPTRREEGYTF. The CDR3 coding sequence is TGTGCCAGCTCACCAACTCGCAGGGAAGAGGGCTACACCTTC.

The V gene is TRBV7-9, the J gene TRBJ1-5; D remains unclear. Germline CDR1 and CDR2: SEHNR and FQNEAQ (reference sequence). Between the trimmed V and J ends, which lost 7 bases and 2 bases, there was a span of 12 bases. The length of the CDR3 is 14 residues. CDR3 sequence reads: CASTQWQGNQPQHF. The CDR3 DNA reads TGTGCCAGCACACAGTGGCAGGGCAATCAGCCCCAGCATTTT.

The genes are TRBV15 and TRBJ1-4; D is uncertain. Per germline, CDR1 LNHNV and CDR2 YYDKDF (reference sequence). The CDR3 covers 14 residues. V was pared by 3 bases and J by 11 bases, with 16 bases between. The CDR3 DNA follows: TGTGCCACCAGCAGGGTCCCTAACGGAGAGAAACTGTTTTTT. As protein: CATSRVPNGEKLFF.

V usage is TRBV27 and J usage is TRBJ1-1; the D gene is possibly TRBD1 (5 bases). Trimming stripped 3 bases from V and 4 bases from J, with 12 bases between. Germline V gene sequence: CDR1 MNHEY, CDR2 SMNVEV (reference sequence). The CDR3 loop spans 14 amino acids. CDR3 bases: TGTGCCAGCAGTTTCCGCGGGGGGGGCACTGAAGCTTTCTTT. This sequence encodes CASSFRGGGTEAFF.

This clone appeared a single time. The chain carries TRBV18 and TRBJ1-1; the D is unclear. The CDR3 consists of 15 residues. Looked up from germline, CDR1 is KGHSH and CDR2 is LQKENI. The V end was cut by 3 bases, the J end by 0 bases, with 11 bases between. The CDR3 DNA is TGTGCCAGCTCACCTAGCGAAGGGATGAACACTGAAGCTTTCTTT. The encoded protein is CASSPSEGMNTEAFF.

The V gene is TRBV27, the J gene TRBJ2-7; 8 nucleotides agree with TRBD2. Germline V gene lookup returns CDR1 MNHEY and CDR2 SMNVEV (reference sequence). The CDR3 runs 17 residues. V shed 0 bases, J shed 4 bases, and the junction held 11 bases outside the gene matches. CDR3 sequence reads: CASSLSLTGTRKYEQYF. CDR3 DNA: TGTGCCAGCAGTTTATCTCTAACCGGGACTAGAAAGTACGAGCAGTACTTC.

The chain combines TRBV30 with TRBJ2-1, with no clear D. The CDR3 is 12 residues long. V was clipped by 0 bases and J by 9 bases, with 9 bases between them. Germline CDR1 and CDR2: GTSNPN and SVGIG (reference sequence). CDR3 sequence reads: CAWSVNYLEQFF. The CDR3 DNA reads as TGTGCCTGGAGTGTAAATTATCTTGAGCAGTTCTTC.

The chain links TRBV27 to TRBJ1-2; the D gene is possibly TRBD1 (5 bases). The length of the CDR3 is 15 residues. V was shortened by 5 bases and J by 0 bases, with 13 bases between the two germline ends. Per germline, CDR1 MNHEY and CDR2 SMNVEV (reference sequence). CDR3 residues: CASSPKGWSNYGYTF. The CDR3 nucleotides read TGTGCCAGCAGTCCGAAGGGGTGGTCTAACTATGGCTACACCTTC.

To note about this clone: Other DNA sequences within the sample encode an identical CDR3. V and J are TRBV9 and TRBJ2-3; 13 nucleotides align to TRBD2. Germline CDR1 reads SGDLS; CDR2 reads YYNGEE. The ends lost 0 bases at V and 6 bases at J; junction bases unmatched: 1. The CDR3 covers 15 residues. CDR3 nucleotide sequence: TGTGCCAGCAGCGTAGGGACTAGCGGGAGTGATACGCAGTATTTT. This encodes CASSVGTSGSDTQYF.

The chain joins TRBV5-4 to TRBJ2-3; no firm D call. CDR3 size: 15 residues. Trimming left V 0 bases short and J 3 bases short, with 11 bases between. Germline loops: CDR1 SGHNT, CDR2 YYREEE (reference sequence). DNA for the CDR3: TGTGCCAGCAGCTTGGCAGAGACTTATACAGATACGCAGTATTTT. Its translation: CASSLAETYTDTQYF.

The chain links TRBV25-1 to TRBJ2-5; 9 nucleotides agree with TRBD1. Germline CDR1 reads MGHDK; CDR2 reads SYGVNS. V gave up 4 bases and J gave up 5 bases; unmatched junction bases: 8. The CDR3 runs 15 residues. In nucleotides, the CDR3 is TGTGCCAGCAGTGGGGGACAGGGAGTTGCGGAGACCCAGTACTTC. This codes for CASSGGQGVAETQYF.

The chain joins TRBV29-1 to TRBJ2-1; TRBD2 matches 12 bases. J lost 13 bases, V lost 6 bases, and 13 bases had no gene match. CDR1 is SQVTM and CDR2 is ANQGSEA in the germline V gene. The CDR3 runs 14 residues. The CDR3 reads CSVRGKLAGGVQFF. CDR3 coding DNA: TGCAGCGTGCGGGGGAAACTAGCGGGAGGAGTACAGTTCTTC.

This chain uses TRBV28 with TRBJ2-2; possibly TRBD1 for D (6 bases). Germline-derived CDR1 and CDR2 are MDHEN and SYDVKM. CDR3 size: 15 residues. With 3 bases removed from V and 4 bases from J, the gap between germline ends came to 12 bases. CDR3 loop: CASSLFWGPTGELFF. Written as DNA, the CDR3 is TGTGCCAGCAGTTTGTTTTGGGGGCCCACCGGGGAGCTGTTTTTT.

The J gene is TRBJ2-3, the V gene TRBV7-2; 8 positions match TRBD2. The CDR3 is 14 residues long. Trimming cost V 4 bases and J 3 bases; bases outside gene matches: 3. Germline V gives CDR1 SGHTA, CDR2 FQGNSA. The CDR3 nucleotides are TGTGCCAGCAGCTGGGCGGGGGGTACAGATACGCAGTATTTT. This codes for CASSWAGGTDTQYF.

This chain connects TRBV4-1 to TRBJ2-1; D is possibly TRBD1 (5 bases). Trimming left V 1 base short and J 5 bases short, with 15 bases between. The CDR3 runs to 16 residues. Looked up from germline, CDR1 is MGHRA and CDR2 is YSYEKL. The CDR3 region is CASSQGLGQGDNEQFF. Written as DNA, the CDR3 is TGCGCCAGCAGCCAAGGGCTAGGGCAGGGCGACAATGAGCAGTTCTTC.

V is TRBV5-5 and J is TRBJ1-2; maybe TRBD1 (5 bases). The germline V and J ends were trimmed by 4 bases and 3 bases, with 10 bases remaining between them. The CDR3 is 13 amino acids. Germline V gives CDR1 SGHKS, CDR2 YYEKEE (reference sequence). In nucleotides, the CDR3 is TGTGCCAGCAGCCCGGACACGGACTATGGCTACACCTTC. Protein sequence: CASSPDTDYGYTF.

The chain uses TRBV4-2 and TRBJ2-1; maybe TRBD2 (5 bases). V was cut by 4 bases and J by 5 bases, with 21 bases left in between. The CDR3 loop spans 17 amino acids. Germline CDR1 and CDR2: LGHNA and YNFKEQ. CDR3 nucleotide sequence: TGTGCCAGCAGCCTCCTAGCTAGTGGCGGGTCCCACAATGAGCAGTTCTTC. Its translation is CASSLLASGGSHNEQFF.

V usage is TRBV3-1 (or the pseudogene TRBV3-2) and J usage is TRBJ1-2, with D possibly being TRBD1 (6 bases). The CDR3 loop spans 14 amino acids. Germline V gives CDR1 LGHDT, CDR2 YNNKEL (reference sequence). Trimming removed 4 bases from V and 6 bases from J, with 15 bases in between. Here the CDR3 reads CASSPDRQRDGYTF. In DNA form, the CDR3 reads TGTGCCAGCAGCCCAGACAGGCAGAGGGATGGCTACACCTTC.

This clone was detected once. V and J are TRBV19 and TRBJ2-2, with 13 bases matching TRBD2. The CDR3 spans 15 residues. The germline V gene has CDR1 LNHDA and CDR2 SQIVND (reference sequence). V was pared by 6 bases and J by 5 bases, with 3 bases of the junction left unmatched. The CDR3 reads CASSRTSGRTGELFF. The CDR3 nucleotides are TGTGCCAGTAGCCGGACTAGCGGGAGAACCGGGGAGCTGTTTTTT.

The chain employs TRBV5-4 and TRBJ2-7, with D perhaps matching TRBD2 (6 bases). V was cut by 4 bases and J by 4 bases, with 18 bases left in between. CDR3 length: 15 amino acids. Germline V gene data show CDR1 as SGHNT and CDR2 as YYREEE (reference sequence). In nucleotides, the CDR3 is TGTGCCAGCAGCCAAGGCGGGGCCTACTCATACGAGCAGTACTTC. As protein: CASSQGGAYSYEQYF.

This chain joins TRBV14 and TRBJ2-1; tentatively, D is TRBD2 (5 bases). Germline lookup yields CDR1 SGHDN and CDR2 FVKESK. This CDR3 is 17 amino acids long. V was shortened by 3 bases and J by 5 bases, with 20 bases between the two germline ends. CDR3 sequence: CASSHTPTRRRNNEQFF. CDR3 DNA sequence: TGTGCCAGCAGCCACACGCCAACTAGACGCCGGAACAATGAGCAGTTCTTC.